These T cell receptor beta chains were read from a single sample in a study. TCRdb reprocessed the 5' RACE reads with MiXCR, giving one entry per CDR3 protein. The data show 46,000 or so distinct CDR3 sequences, 22% seen once. The sample comprised Tregs sorted from a lymph node. Receptors were obtained from a female donor with breast cancer. Both conserved end residues are part of each CDR3. D genes are given only for firm matches. Size is stated for part of the rows, as once, few or many counts, or as a class when the clone is expanded.

size: medium-sized
J: TRBJ2-5
D: TRBD1
V: TRBV12-3/TRBV12-4
DNA: TGTGCCAGCAGCCCTGGGACAGGGGGTCGTGAGACCCAGTACTTC
CDR3: CASSPGTGGRETQYF

size: medium-sized
J: TRBJ1-1
D: -
V: TRBV4-1
DNA: TGCGCCAGCAGCCGCCTGGCGAGGCTTGCTGCGAACACTGAAGCTTTCTTT
CDR3: CASSRLARLAANTEAFF

size: few
J: TRBJ2-5
D: -
V: TRBV29-1
DNA: TGCAGCGTTGCGTACATCCAAGAGACCCAGTACTTC
CDR3: CSVAYIQETQYF

size: few
J: TRBJ2-5
D: -
V: TRBV20-1
DNA: TGCAGTGCTAGAGGCCCCGGGGGTGGGCAAGAGACCCAGTACTTC
CDR3: CSARGPGGGQETQYF

size: -
J: TRBJ2-1
D: TRBD2
V: TRBV4-1
DNA: TGCGCCAGCAGCCTGGGACTAGCGGGAGAAAATGAGCAGTTCTTC
CDR3: CASSLGLAGENEQFF

size: few
J: TRBJ2-7
D: TRBD2
V: TRBV5-1
DNA: TGCGCCAGCAGCCGAGGGACTAGCGGGAGTCTCGACGAGCAGTACTTC
CDR3: CASSRGTSGSLDEQYF

size: few
J: TRBJ1-2
D: -
V: TRBV7-8
DNA: TGTGCCAGCAGCCGACGAGACAGAGCCTATGGCTACACCTTC
CDR3: CASSRRDRAYGYTF

size: many
J: TRBJ1-2
D: -
V: TRBV20-1
DNA: TGCAGTGCTAGAGATAACGGGGGTGGCTACACCTTC
CDR3: CSARDNGGGYTF

size: -
J: TRBJ2-5
D: -
V: TRBV5-4
DNA: TGTGCCAGCAGCTTTGGCGGAACCGACGAGACCCAGTACTTC
CDR3: CASSFGGTDETQYF

size: few
J: TRBJ2-4
D: -
V: TRBV12-3/TRBV12-4
DNA: TGTGCCAGCAGTCCGGGACGGGGATGGGACATTCAGTACTTC
CDR3: CASSPGRGWDIQYF

size: many
J: TRBJ2-5
D: TRBD2
V: TRBV4-1
DNA: TGCGCCAGCAGCCAAAACCCGGGACTAGCGGCTCTGAACCAAGAGACCCAGTACTTC
CDR3: CASSQNPGLAALNQETQYF

size: few
J: TRBJ2-7
D: TRBD2
V: TRBV7-3
DNA: TGTGCCAGCAGCCCGAGCGGGAGAGCGGGCGAGCAGTACTTC
CDR3: CASSPSGRAGEQYF

size: few
J: TRBJ2-7
D: TRBD1
V: TRBV12-3/TRBV12-4
DNA: TGTGCCAGCAGCCGAACCGGGACAGGGGACCACGAGCAGTACTTC
CDR3: CASSRTGTGDHEQYF

size: once
J: TRBJ2-5
D: TRBD2
V: TRBV7-3
DNA: TGTGCCAGCAGCTCCAGACTAGCGGGAGGGCCCGGTCGAGAGACCCAGTACTTC
CDR3: CASSSRLAGGPGRETQYF

size: many
J: TRBJ2-7
D: -
V: TRBV7-9
DNA: TGTGCCAGCAGCGTAGGCCGGGGGCGCGGAGAGCAGTACTTC
CDR3: CASSVGRGRGEQYF

size: few
J: TRBJ2-7
D: TRBD1
V: TRBV4-1
DNA: TGCGCCAGCAGCCTCAGGGGGACAGACTCCTACGAGCAGTACTTC
CDR3: CASSLRGTDSYEQYF

size: -
J: TRBJ1-1
D: -
V: TRBV5-5
DNA: TGTGCCAGCGGACTCGTAGGGACTGAAGCTTTCTTT
CDR3: CASGLVGTEAFF

size: medium-sized
J: TRBJ2-7
D: TRBD2
V: TRBV4-2
DNA: TGTGCCAGCAGCCCTAGCGGGGCCTACGAGCAGTACTTC
CDR3: CASSPSGAYEQYF

size: many
J: TRBJ2-4
D: -
V: TRBV21-1
DNA: TGTGCCAGCAGCAAAGCGAAAGGGGGGGGAATGGACATTCAGTACTTC
CDR3: CASSKAKGGGMDIQYF

size: -
J: TRBJ2-7
D: -
V: TRBV5-5
DNA: TGTGCCAGCAGCTTGGGAGGCGGGGCCGCTGTCTACGAGCAGTACTTC
CDR3: CASSLGGGAAVYEQYF

size: many
J: TRBJ1-5
D: TRBD1
V: TRBV20-1
DNA: TGCAGTGCCCCCGGGGGGACAGGGGGCAAGCAGCCCCAGCATTTT
CDR3: CSAPGGTGGKQPQHF

size: many
J: TRBJ1-1
D: TRBD1
V: TRBV6-6
DNA: TGTGCCAGCAGTTGGCAGGGGGCGAACACTGAAGCTTTCTTT
CDR3: CASSWQGANTEAFF

size: few
J: TRBJ2-1
D: -
V: TRBV3-1
DNA: TGTGCCAGCAGCCAAGAGCTGGAGTCCGAGCAGTTCTTC
CDR3: CASSQELESEQFF

size: many
J: TRBJ2-3
D: -
V: TRBV3-1
DNA: TGTGCCAGCAGCCAACCGGACAGCACAGATACGCAGTATTTT
CDR3: CASSQPDSTDTQYF

size: few
J: TRBJ2-7
D: -
V: TRBV5-6
DNA: TGTGCCAGCAGCCCGGGTGGATCCCCCATCTGGAACGAGCAGTACTTC
CDR3: CASSPGGSPIWNEQYF

size: many
J: TRBJ2-7
D: TRBD1
V: TRBV7-7
DNA: TGTGCTAGCAGCCCACGGGACAGGGGGTTGGACGAGCAGTACTTC
CDR3: CASSPRDRGLDEQYF

size: -
J: TRBJ2-1
D: TRBD2
V: TRBV6-5
DNA: TGTGCCAGCGGAACCGGGACTAGCGAAACCTGGAACAATGAGCAGTTCTTC
CDR3: CASGTGTSETWNNEQFF

size: few
J: TRBJ1-3
D: -
V: TRBV9
DNA: TGTGCCAGCAGCGTAGGTCACAACAGGTCACCTGGAAACACCATATATTTT
CDR3: CASSVGHNRSPGNTIYF

size: many
J: TRBJ1-2
D: -
V: TRBV20-1
DNA: TGCAGTGCTAGCTGTCGGGACGGTTTTAACTATGGCTACACCTTC
CDR3: CSASCRDGFNYGYTF

size: -
J: TRBJ2-7
D: -
V: TRBV28
DNA: TGTGCAGGGGGGAGTGGGGCCTACGAGCAGTACTTC
CDR3: CAGGSGAYEQYF

size: many
J: TRBJ2-1
D: TRBD1
V: TRBV7-6
DNA: TGTGCCAGCAGCTTAGGGGACAGGGACAATGAGCAGTTCTTC
CDR3: CASSLGDRDNEQFF

size: -
J: TRBJ1-4
D: -
V: TRBV20-1
DNA: TGCAGTGCTAGAGGGGGACTGGAAGTTGGAGAACTGTTTTTT
CDR3: CSARGGLEVGELFF

size: -
J: TRBJ2-7
D: TRBD1
V: TRBV28
DNA: TGTGCCAGCACCGTTATCCGGACAGGGGTCTACGAGCAGTACTTC
CDR3: CASTVIRTGVYEQYF

size: many
J: TRBJ2-2
D: -
V: TRBV12-3/TRBV12-4
DNA: TGTGCCAGCAGTTTAGCCCAGGGGATGCAGGGAGGGATCGGGGAGCTGTTTTTT
CDR3: CASSLAQGMQGGIGELFF

size: few
J: TRBJ2-6
D: -
V: TRBV9
DNA: TGTGCCAGCAGCTTCAAAAAAGGGAGAGGACTCGTCTCTGGGGCCAACGTCCTGACTTTC
CDR3: CASSFKKGRGLVSGANVLTF

size: few
J: TRBJ1-5
D: -
V: TRBV4-1
DNA: TGCGCCAGCAGCCACCTAACAGGGTTTCAGCCCCAGCATTTT
CDR3: CASSHLTGFQPQHF

size: -
J: TRBJ2-1
D: -
V: TRBV11-2
DNA: TGTGCCAGCAGCTTAGATCTAGGGGCAATCACCTACAATGAGCAGTTCTTC
CDR3: CASSLDLGAITYNEQFF

size: -
J: TRBJ1-1
D: -
V: TRBV5-1
DNA: TGCGCCAGCAGCTTGAATGTGGGCAGCGAAGCTTCCTTT
CDR3: CASSLNVGSEASF

size: -
J: TRBJ2-2
D: TRBD2
V: TRBV4-1
DNA: TGCGCCAGCAGCCAAGGCAGCGGGACGAACACCGGGGAGCTGTTTTTT
CDR3: CASSQGSGTNTGELFF

size: many
J: TRBJ2-1
D: -
V: TRBV6-5
DNA: TGTGCCAGCAGTTACAAACTAGCTAACTCGAACAATGAGCAGTTCTTC
CDR3: CASSYKLANSNNEQFF

size: -
J: TRBJ1-2
D: -
V: TRBV7-2
DNA: TGTGCCAGCAGCTTAGAAATTGGAGTTATGTCCTGGGAGGGCTACACCTTC
CDR3: CASSLEIGVMSWEGYTF

size: few
J: TRBJ2-7
D: TRBD1
V: TRBV12-3/TRBV12-4
DNA: TGTGCCAGCAGTCTCGGGACAGGGGGCTTATGGGAGCAGTACTTC
CDR3: CASSLGTGGLWEQYF

size: many
J: TRBJ2-3
D: -
V: TRBV20-1
DNA: TGCAGTGCTTCCGAGTCCGGGGATACGCAGTATTTT
CDR3: CSASESGDTQYF